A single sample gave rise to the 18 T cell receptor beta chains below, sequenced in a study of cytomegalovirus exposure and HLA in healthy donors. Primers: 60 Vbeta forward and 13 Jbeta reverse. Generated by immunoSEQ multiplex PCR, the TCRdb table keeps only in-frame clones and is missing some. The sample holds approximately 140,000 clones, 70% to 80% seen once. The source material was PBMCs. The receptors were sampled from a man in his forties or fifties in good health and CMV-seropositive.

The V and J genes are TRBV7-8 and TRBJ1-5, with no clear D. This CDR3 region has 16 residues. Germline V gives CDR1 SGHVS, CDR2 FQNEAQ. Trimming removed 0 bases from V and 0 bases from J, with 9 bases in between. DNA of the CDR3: TGTGCCAGCAGCTTAGCCCTGGGCTCTAGCAATCAGCCCCAGCATTTT. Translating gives CASSLALGSSNQPQHF.

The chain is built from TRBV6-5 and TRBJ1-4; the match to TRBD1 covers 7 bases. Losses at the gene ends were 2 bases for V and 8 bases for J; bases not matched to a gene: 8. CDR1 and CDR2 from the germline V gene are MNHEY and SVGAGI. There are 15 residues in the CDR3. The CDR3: CASSYTTGVGEKLFF. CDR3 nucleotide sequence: TGTGCCAGCAGTTACACAACAGGGGTAGGGGAAAAACTGTTTTTT.

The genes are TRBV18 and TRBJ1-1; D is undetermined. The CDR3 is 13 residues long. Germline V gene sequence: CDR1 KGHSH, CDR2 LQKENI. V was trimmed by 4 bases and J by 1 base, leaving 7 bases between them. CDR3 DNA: TGTGCCAGCTCACTTGGGCCGAACACTGAAGCTTTCTTT. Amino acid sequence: CASSLGPNTEAFF.

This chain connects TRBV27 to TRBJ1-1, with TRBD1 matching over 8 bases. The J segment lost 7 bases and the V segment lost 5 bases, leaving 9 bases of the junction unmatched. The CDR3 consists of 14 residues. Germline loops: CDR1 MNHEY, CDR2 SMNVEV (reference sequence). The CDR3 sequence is CASSMGQVVGEAFF. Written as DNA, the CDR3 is TGTGCCAGCAGTATGGGACAGGTGGTTGGTGAAGCTTTCTTT.

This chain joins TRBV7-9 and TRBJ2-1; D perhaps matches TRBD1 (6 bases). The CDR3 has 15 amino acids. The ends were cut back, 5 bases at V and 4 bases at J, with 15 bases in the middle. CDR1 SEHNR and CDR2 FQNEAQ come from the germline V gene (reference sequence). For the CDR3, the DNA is TGTGCCAGCAGCCGGACAGACCATTCATACAATGAGCAGTTCTTC. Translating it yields CASSRTDHSYNEQFF.

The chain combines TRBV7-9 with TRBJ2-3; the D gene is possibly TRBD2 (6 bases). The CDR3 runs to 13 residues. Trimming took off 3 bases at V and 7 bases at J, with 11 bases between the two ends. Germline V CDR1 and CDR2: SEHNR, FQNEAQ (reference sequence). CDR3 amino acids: CASSFGGENTQYF. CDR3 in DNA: TGTGCCAGCAGCTTCGGAGGGGAGAATACGCAGTATTTT.

The CDR3 coding sequence is TGCAGCGGACAGTCCGACAACTATGGCTACACCTTC. Translation: CSGQSDNYGYTF. This chain connects TRBV29-1 to TRBJ1-2, with D possibly TRBD1 on 5 matching bases. The length of the CDR3 is 12 residues. Trimming shortened V by 7 bases and J by 2 bases, and 11 bases separated the two germline ends. Looked up from germline, CDR1 is SQVTM and CDR2 is ANQGSEA.

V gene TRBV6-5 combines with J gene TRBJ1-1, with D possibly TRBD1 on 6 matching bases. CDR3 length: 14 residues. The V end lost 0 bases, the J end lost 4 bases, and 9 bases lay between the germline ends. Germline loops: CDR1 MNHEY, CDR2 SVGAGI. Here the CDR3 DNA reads TGTGCCAGCAGTTACTCGCAGGGGTTCACTGAAGCTTTCTTT. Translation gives CASSYSQGFTEAFF.

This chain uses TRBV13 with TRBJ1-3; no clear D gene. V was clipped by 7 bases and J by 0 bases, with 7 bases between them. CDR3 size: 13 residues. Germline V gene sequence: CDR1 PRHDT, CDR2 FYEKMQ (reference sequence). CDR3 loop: CASTRVSGNTIYF. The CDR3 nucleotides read TGTGCCAGCACTCGAGTCTCTGGAAACACCATATATTTT.

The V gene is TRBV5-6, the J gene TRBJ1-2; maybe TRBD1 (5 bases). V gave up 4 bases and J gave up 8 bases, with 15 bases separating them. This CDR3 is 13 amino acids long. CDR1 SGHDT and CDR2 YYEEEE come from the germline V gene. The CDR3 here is CASSRQGSGGYTF. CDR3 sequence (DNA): TGTGCCAGCAGCCGCCAGGGTTCCGGGGGCTACACCTTC.

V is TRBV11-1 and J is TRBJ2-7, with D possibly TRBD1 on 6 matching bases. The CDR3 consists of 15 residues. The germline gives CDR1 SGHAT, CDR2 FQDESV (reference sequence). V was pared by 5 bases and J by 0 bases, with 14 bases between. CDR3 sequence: CASSASGASSYEQYF. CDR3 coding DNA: TGTGCCAGCAGCGCTTCAGGGGCGAGCTCCTACGAGCAGTACTTC. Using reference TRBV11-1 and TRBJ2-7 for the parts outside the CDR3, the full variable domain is EAEVAQSPRYKITEKSQAVAFWCDPISGHATLYWYRQILGQGPELLVQFQDESVVDDSQLPKDRFSAERLKGVDSTLKIQPAELGDSAMYLCASSASGASSYEQYFGPGTRLTVT.

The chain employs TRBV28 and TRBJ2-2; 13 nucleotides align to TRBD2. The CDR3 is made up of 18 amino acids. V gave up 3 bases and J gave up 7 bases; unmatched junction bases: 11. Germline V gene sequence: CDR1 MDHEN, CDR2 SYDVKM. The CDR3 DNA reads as TGTGCCAGCAGTTTGCCTACTAGCGGGAGGGCGTGGGGCGGGGAGCTGTTTTTT. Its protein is CASSLPTSGRAWGGELFF.

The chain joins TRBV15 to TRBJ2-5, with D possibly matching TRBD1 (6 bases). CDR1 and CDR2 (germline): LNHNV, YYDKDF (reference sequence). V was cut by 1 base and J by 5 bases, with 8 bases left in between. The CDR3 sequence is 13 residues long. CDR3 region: CATSRAQGETQYF. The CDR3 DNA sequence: TGTGCCACCAGCAGAGCTCAGGGGGAGACCCAGTACTTC.

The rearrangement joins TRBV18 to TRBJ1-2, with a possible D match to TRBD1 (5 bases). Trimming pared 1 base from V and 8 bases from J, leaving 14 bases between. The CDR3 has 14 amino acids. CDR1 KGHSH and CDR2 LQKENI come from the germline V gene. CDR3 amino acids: CASSPREGYKGYTF. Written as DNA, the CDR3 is TGTGCCAGCTCACCACGGGAGGGGTATAAGGGCTACACCTTC.

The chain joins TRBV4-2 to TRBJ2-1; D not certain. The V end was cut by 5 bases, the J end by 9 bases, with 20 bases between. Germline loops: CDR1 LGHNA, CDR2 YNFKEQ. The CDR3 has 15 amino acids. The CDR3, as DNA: TGTGCCAGCAGCTCCACGCGGTTACGGTTGGGTGAGCAGTTCTTC. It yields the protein CASSSTRLRLGEQFF.

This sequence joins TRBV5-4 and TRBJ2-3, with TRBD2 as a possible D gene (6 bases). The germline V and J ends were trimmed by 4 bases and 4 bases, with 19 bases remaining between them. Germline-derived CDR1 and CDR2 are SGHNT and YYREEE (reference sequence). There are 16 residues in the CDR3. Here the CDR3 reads CASSTVGLLGADTQYF. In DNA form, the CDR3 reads TGTGCCAGCAGCACAGTGGGACTTCTTGGGGCAGATACGCAGTATTTT.

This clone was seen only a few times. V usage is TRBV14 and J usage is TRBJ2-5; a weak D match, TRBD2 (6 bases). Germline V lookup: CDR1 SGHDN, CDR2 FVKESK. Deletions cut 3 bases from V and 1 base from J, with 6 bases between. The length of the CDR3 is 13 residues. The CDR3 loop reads CASSQGLQETQYF. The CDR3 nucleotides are TGTGCCAGCAGCCAGGGACTCCAAGAGACCCAGTACTTC.

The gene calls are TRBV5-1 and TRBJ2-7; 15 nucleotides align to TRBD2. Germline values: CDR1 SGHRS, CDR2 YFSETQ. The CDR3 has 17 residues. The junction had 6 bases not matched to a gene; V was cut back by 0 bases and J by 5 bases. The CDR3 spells CASSLVGLAGGGDEQYF. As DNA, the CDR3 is TGCGCCAGCAGCTTGGTGGGACTAGCGGGAGGAGGCGACGAGCAGTACTTC.